Following are 27 T cell receptor beta chains from one sample sequenced in a study of spatial heterogeneity in lung cancer. Time point specified: sample taken at primary tumor resection. Whole RNA from tumor, nontumor lung or frozen PBMC was sequenced unsorted. TCRdb reanalysed the 5' RACE reads using MiXCR and keeps one entry per CDR3 protein. The table has a few thousand distinct CDR3 sequences, about 7.8% seen once. The sequenced sample was normal lung tissue next to the tumor, obtained at surgery. These receptors came from a male donor with early-stage non-small cell lung cancer.

This clonotype is medium-sized (0.01 to 0.1%) by share. The library was prepared for alpha chains; this beta chain is a stray read, so its frequency means little. The V and J genes are TRBV28 and TRBJ2-5; D may match TRBD1 or TRBD2 (5 bases each). Per the germline V gene, CDR1 is MDHEN and CDR2 is SYDVKM. This CDR3 spans 17 amino acids. V lost 5 bases and J 1 base, leaving 20 bases between the germline ends. CDR3 protein: CASSLTFAGAIQETQYF. The CDR3 nucleotides are TGTGCCAGCAGTCTAACATTCGCCGGGGCTATCCAAGAGACCCAGTACTTC.

This clonotype is medium-sized by share. The library was built for alpha chains, so this beta chain is an off-target read and its size means little. The chain recombines TRBV9 with TRBJ2-7; D is ambiguous. Germline V gene data show CDR1 as SGDLS and CDR2 as YYNGEE. V gave up 0 bases and J gave up 0 bases, with 10 bases separating them. The CDR3 is 15 amino acids. CDR3 residues: CASSVGRLGSYEQYF. CDR3 nucleotides: TGTGCCAGCAGCGTAGGAAGACTCGGCTCCTACGAGCAGTACTTC.

This clonotype showed up many times. A library made for alpha chains picked up this beta chain off target, so its size means little. The chain recombines TRBV20-1 with TRBJ2-7; 13 nucleotides align to TRBD2. V dropped 0 bases and J dropped 3; count of bases not matched to a gene: 8. The CDR3 covers 17 residues. CDR1 and CDR2 from the germline V gene are DFQATT and SNEGSKA (reference sequence). The DNA of the CDR3 is TGCAGTGCTAGAGACCCACTAGCGGGAGGGCCCGGCTACGAGCAGTACTTC. Translation: CSARDPLAGGPGYEQYF.

Concerning this clonotype: The library was prepared for alpha chains; this beta chain is a stray read, so its frequency means little. In DNA form, the CDR3 reads TGTGCCAGCTCACCACCTCAGGAGTACGAGCAGTACTTC. As protein: CASSPPQEYEQYF. This sequence joins TRBV18 and TRBJ2-7; D ambiguous. Germline V CDR1 and CDR2: KGHSH, LQKENI. Trimming cost V 0 bases and J 4 bases, with 7 bases left between them. The CDR3 runs 13 residues.

Worth noting for this clonotype: This beta chain represents an off-target read in a library built for alpha chains; its size is of limited meaning. This rearrangement joins TRBV6-5 to TRBJ1-2; D may be TRBD1 (6 bases). The V and J ends lost 2 bases and 8 bases respectively, with 12 bases between them. Germline assignment: CDR1 MNHEY and CDR2 SVGAGI. The CDR3 is 13 residues long. The CDR3 loop reads CASSYTGKGGYTF. CDR3 DNA: TGTGCCAGCAGTTACACAGGGAAAGGAGGCTACACCTTC.

This clonotype was seen at least ten times. Since it is a stray read in a library aimed at alpha chains, this beta chain has a size that is not meaningful. The chain carries TRBV7-2 and TRBJ2-4, with unresolved D. V dropped 5 bases and J dropped 9 bases, with 17 bases sitting between them. This CDR3 has 14 residues. From germline, CDR1 is SGHTA and CDR2 FQGNSA. The CDR3 loop is CASSPLRATAIQYF. CDR3 sequence (DNA): TGTGCCAGCAGCCCCCTACGGGCCACGGCCATTCAGTACTTC.

Only a few counts were recorded for this clonotype. Being off target in a library aimed at alpha chains, this beta chain has a size of little meaning. The chain uses TRBV4-1 and TRBJ2-5, with 9 bases aligning to TRBD1. This CDR3 is built from 15 residues. Germline V lookup: CDR1 MGHRA, CDR2 YSYEKL. With V trimmed by 5 bases and J by 3 bases, 7 bases remained unmatched. CDR3: CASSSLQGAKETQYF. The CDR3 nucleotides are TGCGCCAGCAGCTCATTACAGGGGGCCAAAGAGACCCAGTACTTC.

This clonotype was recorded many times. Within a library made for alpha chains, this beta chain is off target, and its count is uninformative. CDR3 in DNA: TGTGCCAGCAGTGCCCAGCCTAAAGACACAGATACGCAGTATTTT. This encodes CASSAQPKDTDTQYF. V and J are TRBV6-1 and TRBJ2-3, with D unresolved. The CDR3 is 15 residues long. CDR1 and CDR2 from the germline V gene are MNHNS and SASEGT. V was shortened by 4 bases and J by 2 bases, with 13 bases between the two germline ends.

This clonotype was seen repeatedly, ten times or more. This beta chain is a stray sequence in a library constructed for alpha chains; its clone size is not meaningful. V usage is TRBV12-3 or TRBV12-4 and J usage is TRBJ1-1, with D hard to call. CDR3 size: 13 residues. V lost 1 base, J lost 6 bases, and 9 bases lay in between. The DNA of the CDR3 is TGTGCCAGCAGTTTAGACGGGTCTCCTGAAGCTTTCTTT. It codes for CASSLDGSPEAFF.

This clonotype counts as medium-sized. This beta chain is an off-target read within a library intended for alpha chains, so its frequency means little. The chain links TRBV18 to TRBJ1-2; 8 bases align to TRBD1. The V segment lost 3 bases and the J segment 4 bases; nucleotides outside the gene matches: 7. This CDR3 region has 15 residues. Per germline, CDR1 KGHSH and CDR2 LQKENI. The CDR3 reads CASSPSTGAIYGYTF. In DNA form, the CDR3 reads TGTGCCAGCTCACCCTCGACAGGGGCGATCTATGGCTACACCTTC.

Details on this clonotype: As an off-target read in a library built for alpha chains, this beta chain has a frequency of little significance. The rearrangement uses TRBV7-9 and TRBJ2-1, with TRBD2 matching over 10 bases. This CDR3 spans 15 amino acids. Germline V lookup: CDR1 SEHNR, CDR2 FQNEAQ (reference sequence). V was pared by 2 bases and J by 6 bases, with 4 bases of the junction left unmatched. As DNA, the CDR3 is TGTGCCAGCAGCTTACTAGCGGGGGCCTCCAATGAGCAGTTCTTC. Its protein is CASSLLAGASNEQFF.

This clonotype was detected ten times or more. Because this beta chain is a stray read in a library intended to capture alpha chains, its abundance should not be given much weight. The chain uses TRBV28 and TRBJ1-3, with D hard to call. Per germline, CDR1 MDHEN and CDR2 SYDVKM. This CDR3 has 14 amino acids. The ends were cut back, 8 bases at V and 2 bases at J, with 13 bases in the middle. The CDR3: CASFVRGAGNTIYF. In nucleotides, the CDR3 is TGTGCCAGCTTCGTTCGTGGAGCTGGAAACACCATATATTTT.

Turning to this clonotype: Within a library made for alpha chains, this beta chain is off target, and its count is uninformative. The chain uses TRBV11-2 and TRBJ2-3; 9 nucleotides line up with TRBD2. The CDR3 has 15 residues. After removal of 1 base from V and 6 bases from J, the junction contained 5 bases not matched to a gene. CDR1 and CDR2 (germline): SGHAT, FQNNGV. This CDR3 is CASSLGLAETDTQYF. Here the CDR3 DNA reads TGTGCCAGCAGCTTAGGACTAGCGGAGACGGATACGCAGTATTTT. Combining the CDR3 with reference TRBV11-2 and TRBJ2-3 gives the whole variable domain EAGVAQSPRYKIIEKRQSVAFWCNPISGHATLYWYQQILGQGPKLLIQFQNNGVVDDSQLPKDRFSAERLKGVDSTLKIQPAKLEDSAVYLCASSLGLAETDTQYFGPGTRLTVL.

This clonotype is medium-sized in the sample. This beta chain was picked up by a library intended for alpha chains and is off target, so its count carries little meaning. The chain links TRBV2 to TRBJ2-1; 13 bases agree with TRBD2. V gave up 2 bases and J gave up 5 bases; unmatched junction bases: 9. The CDR3 sequence is 18 residues long. CDR1 is SNHLY and CDR2 is FYNNEI in the germline V gene. The CDR3 here is CASSEQGLAGAPDNEQFF. CDR3 sequence (DNA): TGTGCCAGCAGTGAACAAGGACTAGCGGGAGCCCCCGACAATGAGCAGTTCTTC.

As concerns this clonotype: This may arise from a read error, as a much more abundant clone is one base away. This beta chain slipped into a library made for alpha chains as a stray read, so its size is not meaningful. The J gene is TRBJ2-6, the V gene TRBV20-1, with D possibly matching TRBD2 (6 bases). Germline V gene lookup returns CDR1 DFQATT and CDR2 SNEGSKA (reference sequence). CDR3 length: 13 amino acids. The CDR3 coding sequence is TGCAGTGCTTGGGACTCTGGGTCCAACGTCCTGACTTTC. Protein sequence: CSAWDSGSNVLTF.

This clonotype came up many times. In a library made to pick up alpha chains, this beta chain is a stray read with a size that means little. The rearrangement uses TRBV4-2 and TRBJ2-7, with no clear D. V lost 1 base and J lost 1, with 8 bases in between. CDR1 is LGHNA, CDR2 YNFKEQ, per germline. CDR3 length: 14 residues. In DNA, the CDR3 is TGTGCCAGCAGCCAAGGAGCCAGTTCCTACGAGCAGTACTTC. Protein product: CASSQGASSYEQYF.

With respect to this clonotype: The library was prepared for alpha chains; this beta chain is a stray read, so its frequency means little. CDR3 sequence: CSAGTVNTEAFF. The CDR3 DNA is TGCAGCGCCGGGACAGTAAACACTGAAGCTTTCTTT. The V gene is TRBV29-1, the J gene TRBJ1-1; 7 positions agree with TRBD1. Germline assignment: CDR1 SQVTM and CDR2 ANQGSEA. The CDR3 has 12 amino acids. V was pared by 7 bases and J by 2 bases, with 4 bases of the junction left unmatched.

By sample fraction, this clonotype is medium-sized. Found in a library prepared for alpha chains, this beta chain is an off-target read, and its abundance has little meaning. The chain uses TRBV9 and TRBJ2-1; 10 bases map to TRBD1. This CDR3 has 15 residues. Germline assignment: CDR1 SGDLS and CDR2 YYNGEE. Unmatched junction bases numbered 8, after V lost 4 bases and J lost 7 bases. DNA of the CDR3: TGTGCCAGCAGCTTCGACAGGGGGCGCGAAAATGAGCAGTTCTTC. Protein product: CASSFDRGRENEQFF.

This clonotype is medium-sized by share. A library prepared for alpha chains yielded this beta chain as an off-target read; its size is of little meaning. The chain has TRBV5-4 and TRBJ2-7; 9 positions agree with TRBD2. The length of the CDR3 is 16 residues. The V gene's germline CDR1 is SGHNT and CDR2 YYREEE (reference sequence). Unmatched junction bases numbered 10, after V lost 3 bases and J lost 3 bases. The CDR3 reads CASSSVSGSNFYEQYF. The DNA for the CDR3 is TGTGCCAGCAGCTCGGTTAGCGGGAGTAATTTCTACGAGCAGTACTTC.

This clonotype came up many times. This beta chain was picked up by a library intended for alpha chains and is off target, so its count carries little meaning. The chain couples TRBV29-1 to TRBJ2-3; D may correspond to TRBD1 or TRBD2 (7 bases each). The CDR3 contains 17 residues. From germline, CDR1 is SQVTM and CDR2 ANQGSEA. The ends were cut back, 1 base at V and 2 bases at J, with 19 bases in the middle. For the CDR3, the DNA is TGCAGCGTTGAAGGGGGGGAGGGACAGCTATCCACAGATACGCAGTATTTT. Its translation: CSVEGGEGQLSTDTQYF.

This clonotype is medium-sized by share. This beta chain came through as a stray read in a library set up for alpha chains, and its size says little. The J gene is TRBJ1-2, the V gene TRBV12-3 or TRBV12-4; 7 bases map to TRBD1. The CDR3 consists of 12 residues. After removal of 10 bases from V and 4 bases from J, the junction contained 6 bases not matched to a gene. The CDR3, as DNA: TGTGCCATGCTGGGACAGAGCTATGGCTACACCTTC. Translated: CAMLGQSYGYTF.

With regard to this clonotype: The library was prepared for alpha chains; this beta chain is a stray read, so its frequency means little. V usage is TRBV11-2 and J usage is TRBJ1-6, with 7 bases aligning to TRBD1. The germline gives CDR1 SGHAT, CDR2 FQNNGV. With 4 bases clipped from V and 7 bases from J, the junction kept 4 bases outside the gene matches. The CDR3 runs to 14 residues. In DNA form, the CDR3 reads TGTGCCAGCAGCTCGGACAGGCTAAATTCACCCCTCCACTTT. Its translation is CASSSDRLNSPLHF.

In its sample, this clonotype ranks as medium-sized. Because this beta chain is a stray read in a library intended to capture alpha chains, its abundance should not be given much weight. The CDR3: CASSTSGGAYEQYF. DNA for the CDR3: TGTGCCAGCAGCACTAGCGGGGGTGCCTACGAGCAGTACTTC. This chain connects TRBV7-2 to TRBJ2-7, with TRBD2 matching 11 bases. Trimming took 5 bases from V and 2 from J; bases not matched to a gene: 2. The CDR3 is made up of 14 amino acids. The germline gives CDR1 SGHTA, CDR2 FQGNSA. Full variable domain (rest looked up from reference TRBV7-2 and TRBJ2-7): GAGVSQSPSNKVTEKGKDVELRCDPISGHTALYWYRQSLGQGLEFLIYFQGNSAPDKSGLPSDRFSAERTGGSVSTLTIQRTQQEDSAVYLCASSTSGGAYEQYFGPGTRLTVT.

Points on this clonotype: In a library made to pick up alpha chains, this beta chain is a stray read with a size that means little. The chain carries TRBV19 and TRBJ2-1; the match to TRBD2 covers 7 bases. Per germline, CDR1 LNHDA and CDR2 SQIVND (reference sequence). The CDR3 contains 15 residues. The V segment lost 3 bases and the J segment 2 bases; nucleotides outside the gene matches: 4. CDR3 in DNA: TGTGCCAGTAGTATCCAAGCGGGGCCCTACAATGAGCAGTTCTTC. It is translated as CASSIQAGPYNEQFF.

This clonotype rates as medium-sized (0.01 to 0.1%). With the library built for alpha chains, this beta chain is off target and its frequency is not meaningful. Here the CDR3 reads CASSKGTGGSSYEQYF. The CDR3 nucleotides read TGTGCCAGCAGTAAAGGGACGGGTGGGAGCTCCTACGAGCAGTACTTC. The V call is TRBV21-1, the J call TRBJ2-7. TRBV21-1 represents a pseudogene. The CDR3 extends over 16 amino acids.

This clonotype was seen repeatedly, ten times or more. The library was prepared for alpha chains; this beta chain is a stray read, so its frequency means little. V and J are TRBV2 and TRBJ1-2, with TRBD1 identical over 9 bases. CDR1 is SNHLY, CDR2 FYNNEI, per germline. The CDR3 is 14 amino acids. V gave up 4 bases and J gave up 6 bases; unmatched junction bases: 6. The CDR3 is CASSGSGTGNGYTF. The CDR3, as DNA: TGTGCCAGCAGTGGCTCCGGGACAGGGAATGGCTACACCTTC.

By sample share, this clonotype is medium-sized. Since the library was made to target alpha chains, this beta chain is a stray read and its abundance is not meaningful. This chain joins TRBV7-6 and TRBJ2-7; 8 nucleotides line up with TRBD2. CDR1 SGHVS and CDR2 FNYEAQ come from the germline V gene. The CDR3 spans 16 residues. Trimming removed 2 bases from V and 3 bases from J; junction bases left unmatched: 9. The CDR3 sequence: CASSLSTGTRGYEQYF. CDR3 sequence (DNA): TGTGCCAGCAGCTTAAGCACCGGGACTAGGGGCTACGAGCAGTACTTC. Drawing the rest from reference TRBV7-6 and TRBJ2-7, the complete variable domain is GAGVSQSPRYKVTKRGQDVALRCDPISGHVSLYWYRQALGQGPEFLTYFNYEAQQDKSGLPNDRFSAERPEGSISTLTIQRTEQRDSAMYRCASSLSTGTRGYEQYFGPGTRLTVT.